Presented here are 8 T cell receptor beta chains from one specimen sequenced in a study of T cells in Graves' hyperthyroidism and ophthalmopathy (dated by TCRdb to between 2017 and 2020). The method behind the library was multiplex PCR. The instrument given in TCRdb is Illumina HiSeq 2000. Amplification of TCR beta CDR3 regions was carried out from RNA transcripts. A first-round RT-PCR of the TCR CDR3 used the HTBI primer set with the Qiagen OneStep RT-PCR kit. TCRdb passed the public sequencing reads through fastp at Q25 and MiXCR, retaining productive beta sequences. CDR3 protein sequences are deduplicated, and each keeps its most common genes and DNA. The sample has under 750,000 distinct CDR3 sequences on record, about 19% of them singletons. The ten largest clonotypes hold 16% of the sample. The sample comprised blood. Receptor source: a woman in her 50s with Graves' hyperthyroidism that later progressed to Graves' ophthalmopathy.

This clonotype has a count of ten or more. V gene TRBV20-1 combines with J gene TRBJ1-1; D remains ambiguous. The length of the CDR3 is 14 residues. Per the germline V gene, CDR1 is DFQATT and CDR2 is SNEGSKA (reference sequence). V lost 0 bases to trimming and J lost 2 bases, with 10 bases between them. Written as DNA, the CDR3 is TGCAGTGCTAGAGAAATAATGGGAAACACTGAAGCTTTCTTT. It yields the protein CSAREIMGNTEAFF.

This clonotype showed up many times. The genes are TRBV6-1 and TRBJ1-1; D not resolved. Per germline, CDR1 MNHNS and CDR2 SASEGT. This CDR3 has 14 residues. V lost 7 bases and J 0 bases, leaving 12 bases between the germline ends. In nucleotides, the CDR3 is TGTGCCAGCACTAACCCAGGAGTGAACACTGAAGCTTTCTTT. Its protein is CASTNPGVNTEAFF.

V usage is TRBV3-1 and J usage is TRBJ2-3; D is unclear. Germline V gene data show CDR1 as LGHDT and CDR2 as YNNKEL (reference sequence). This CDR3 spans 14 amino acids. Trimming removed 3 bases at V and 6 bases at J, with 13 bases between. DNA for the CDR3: TGTGCCAGCAGCCATAACGGGTTAGGGGATACGCAGTATTTT. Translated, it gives CASSHNGLGDTQYF.

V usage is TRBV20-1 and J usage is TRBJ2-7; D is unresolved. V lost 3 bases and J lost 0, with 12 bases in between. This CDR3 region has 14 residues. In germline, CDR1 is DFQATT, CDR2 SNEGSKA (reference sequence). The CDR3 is CSASGRLTSYEQYF. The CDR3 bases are TGCAGTGCTAGTGGGCGGTTAACCTCCTACGAGCAGTACTTC.

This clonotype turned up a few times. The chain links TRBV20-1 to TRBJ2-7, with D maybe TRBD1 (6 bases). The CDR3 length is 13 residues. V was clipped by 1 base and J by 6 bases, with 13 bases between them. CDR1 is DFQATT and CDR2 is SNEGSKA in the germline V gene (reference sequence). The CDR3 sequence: CSARGPGASEQYF. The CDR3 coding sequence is TGCAGTGCTAGAGGACCAGGGGCTAGCGAGCAGTACTTC.

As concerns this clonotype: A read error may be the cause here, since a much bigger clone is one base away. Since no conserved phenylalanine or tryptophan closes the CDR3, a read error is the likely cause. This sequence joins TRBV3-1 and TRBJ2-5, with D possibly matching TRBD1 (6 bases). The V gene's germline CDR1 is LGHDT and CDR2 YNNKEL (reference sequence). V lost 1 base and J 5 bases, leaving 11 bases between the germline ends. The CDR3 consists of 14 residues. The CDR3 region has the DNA TGTGCCAGCAGCCAAGGCAGGGGTTGGGAGACCCAGTACTCC. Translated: CASSQGRGWETQYS.

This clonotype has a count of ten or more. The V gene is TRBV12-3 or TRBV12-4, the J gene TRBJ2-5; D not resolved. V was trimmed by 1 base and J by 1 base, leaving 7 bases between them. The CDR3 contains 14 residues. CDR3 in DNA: TGTGCCAGCAGTTTAGGGTCAGTCCAAGAGACCCAGTACTTC. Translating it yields CASSLGSVQETQYF.

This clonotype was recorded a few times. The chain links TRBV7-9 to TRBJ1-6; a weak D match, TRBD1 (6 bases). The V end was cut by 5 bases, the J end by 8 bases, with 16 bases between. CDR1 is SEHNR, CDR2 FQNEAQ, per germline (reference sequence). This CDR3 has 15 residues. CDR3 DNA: TGTGCCAGCAGCCCGTCAACAGGGATTGATTCACCCCTCCACTTT. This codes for CASSPSTGIDSPLHF. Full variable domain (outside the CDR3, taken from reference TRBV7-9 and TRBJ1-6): DTGVSQNPRHKITKRGQNVTFRCDPISEHNRLYWYRQTLGQGPEFLTYFQNEAQLEKSRLLSDRFSAERPKGSFSTLEIQRTEQGDSAMYLCASSPSTGIDSPLHFGNGTRLTVT.